These 25 T cell receptor beta chains were all obtained from the same sample, sequenced in a study of blood T cells in healthy people across ages. Next came a second PCR, run for about 6 to 12 cycles, which used a sample-barcoded 5' primer along with a J-beta primer mix. MiXCR, applied by TCRdb to the 5' RACE reads, yields one record per CDR3 protein. In the table there are 1.5 million to 2 million distinct CDR3 sequences, 28% of which are singletons. Sequenced: blood. All receptors derive from a woman aged 25-40 years in good health.

The rearrangement joins TRBV7-2 to TRBJ2-3; D is unclear. V was clipped by 5 bases and J by 10 bases, with 13 bases between them. Germline V gene data show CDR1 as SGHTA and CDR2 as FQGNSA. This CDR3 has 12 residues. Written as DNA, the CDR3 is TGTGCCAGCAGCCCCCAATATGAATCGCAGTATTTT. It specifies CASSPQYESQYF.

This clonotype was detected a few times. The gene calls are TRBV6-5 and TRBJ1-1; 7 nucleotides align to TRBD1. Trimming cost V 6 bases and J 2 bases; bases outside gene matches: 12. Germline loops: CDR1 MNHEY, CDR2 SVGAGI. CDR3 length: 16 amino acids. The CDR3 here is CASRETGTALNTEAFF. As DNA, the CDR3 is TGTGCCAGCAGAGAGACCGGGACAGCGCTTAACACTGAAGCTTTCTTT.

This clonotype was seen more than once but under ten times. V usage is TRBV7-2 and J usage is TRBJ2-7; D may be TRBD1 or TRBD2 (5 bases each). CDR1 is SGHTA and CDR2 is FQGNSA in the germline V gene. Trimming took off 4 bases at V and 0 bases at J, with 7 bases between the two ends. The CDR3 is made up of 13 amino acids. The CDR3 DNA reads as TGTGCCAGCAGCTGGGACCACTCCTACGAGCAGTACTTC. It encodes CASSWDHSYEQYF.

This clonotype was counted many times. In nucleotides, the CDR3 is TGCGCCAGCAGCGCTGCAGGGCGGGATGAGCAGTTCTTC. It yields the protein CASSAAGRDEQFF. This chain links TRBV5-1 with TRBJ2-1; D tentatively reads TRBD1 or TRBD2 (5 bases each). V shed 4 bases and J shed 8 bases, with 13 bases lying between them. CDR1 is SGHRS and CDR2 is YFSETQ in the germline V gene. The CDR3 length is 13 residues. Supplemented by reference TRBV5-1 and TRBJ2-1, the full variable domain reads KAGVTQTPRYLIKTRGQQVTLSCSPISGHRSVSWYQQTPGQGLQFLFEYFSETQRNKGNFPGRFSGRQFSNSRSEMNVSTLELGDSALYLCASSAAGRDEQFFGPGTRLTVL.

This rearrangement joins TRBV5-1 to TRBJ2-3; D could derive from TRBD1 or TRBD2 (5 bases each). Trimming pared 10 bases from V and 4 bases from J, leaving 13 bases between. The CDR3 totals 12 residues. Germline values: CDR1 SGHRS, CDR2 YFSETQ. The CDR3 reads CASPGAPDTQYF. Here the CDR3 DNA reads TGCGCCTCACCCGGGGCCCCAGATACGCAGTATTTT.

This chain connects TRBV6-5 to TRBJ1-4; D remains unclear. This CDR3 spans 14 amino acids. The V gene's germline CDR1 is MNHEY and CDR2 SVGAGI. Trimming cost V 5 bases and J 7 bases, with 14 bases left between them. The CDR3 region has the DNA TGTGCCAGCAGTCCGACGCAGGCCGGTGAAAAACTGTTTTTT. Its translation is CASSPTQAGEKLFF.

The CDR3 nucleotides are TGCGCCAGCAGCCGTACCAGAGACCGGCAGACTAGCACAGATACGCAGTATTTT. It codes for CASSRTRDRQTSTDTQYF. The chain couples TRBV4-1 to TRBJ2-3, with unresolved D. The germline V gene encodes CDR1 MGHRA and CDR2 YSYEKL. Between the trimmed V and J ends, which lost 4 bases and 0 bases, there was a span of 20 bases. This CDR3 comprises 18 residues.

This clonotype was seen a few times. This clone may be a read error of a much larger clone one base away. The chain couples TRBV6-6 to TRBJ2-7; 9 bases match TRBD1. Trimming took 6 bases from V and 7 from J; bases not matched to a gene: 10. CDR3 length: 14 residues. Per the germline V gene, CDR1 is MNHNY and CDR2 is SVGAGI (reference sequence). The CDR3 region is CASRTQTGGNEQYF. In nucleotides, the CDR3 is TGTGCCAGCAGGACCCAAACAGGGGGCAATGAGCAGTACTTC.

This clonotype has at least ten counts. The chain uses TRBV20-1 and TRBJ2-7; 10 bases align to TRBD1. The trim removed 6 bases at V and 0 bases at J, leaving 5 bases unmatched. CDR3 length: 14 residues. Per the germline V gene, CDR1 is DFQATT and CDR2 is SNEGSKA (reference sequence). In DNA form, the CDR3 reads TGCAGTGCCAGGGACAGGGGAAGCTCCTACGAGCAGTACTTC. It encodes CSARDRGSSYEQYF.

The table lists this clonotype with a few counts. CDR3 region: CASSLGTSETQYF. The DNA of the CDR3 is TGTGCCAGCAGCCTAGGGACTTCCGAGACCCAGTACTTC. The chain carries TRBV7-2 and TRBJ2-5, with TRBD2 as a possible D gene (6 bases). Between the trimmed V and J ends, which lost 5 bases and 5 bases, there was a span of 12 bases. The germline V gene has CDR1 SGHTA and CDR2 FQGNSA. The CDR3 is made up of 13 amino acids.

This clonotype was observed a few times. The rearrangement links TRBV20-1 to TRBJ2-1; a possible D gene is TRBD1 (5 bases). Germline lookup yields CDR1 DFQATT and CDR2 SNEGSKA (reference sequence). The CDR3 extends over 14 amino acids. With 1 base removed from V and 8 bases from J, the gap between germline ends came to 15 bases. The CDR3 nucleotides are TGCAGTGCTAGAGTAGTGGGGCGGTCCTATGAGCAGTTCTTC. This translates into CSARVVGRSYEQFF.

The rearrangement uses TRBV30 and TRBJ2-4; D is ambiguous. The J call may be incorrect, as the DNA end agrees better with TRBJ2-7. The CDR3 is 12 residues long. Germline V gene lookup returns CDR1 GTSNPN and CDR2 SVGIG (reference sequence). DNA of the CDR3: TGTGCCTGGGGGCAGGAGATCTACGAGCAGTACTTC. It translates to CAWGQEIYEQYF.

The chain carries TRBV6-6 and TRBJ2-7; 9 nucleotides align to TRBD1. The CDR3 is 14 residues long. Per the germline V gene, CDR1 is MNHNY and CDR2 is SVGAGI (reference sequence). The V segment lost 5 bases and the J segment 7 bases; nucleotides outside the gene matches: 9. CDR3 coding DNA: TGTGCCAGCAGTCTGTTGGGACAGGGAATAGAGCAGTACTTC. Its protein is CASSLLGQGIEQYF.

The gene calls are TRBV28 and TRBJ2-1, with 7 bases that match TRBD2. Trimming removed 5 bases from V and 5 bases from J; junction bases left unmatched: 12. The germline V gene has CDR1 MDHEN and CDR2 SYDVKM. CDR3 length: 16 amino acids. The CDR3 DNA reads as TGTGCCAGCAGTCTGCGCTGCCGGGACTATAACAATGAGCAGTTCTTC. Residues: CASSLRCRDYNNEQFF. The full variable domain, in which reference TRBV28 and TRBJ2-1 provide the parts outside the CDR3, is DVKVTQSSRYLVKRTGEKVFLECVQDMDHENMFWYRQDPGLGLRLIYFSYDVKMKEKGDIPEGYSVSREKKERFSLILESASTNQTSMYLCASSLRCRDYNNEQFFGPGTRLTVL.

This rearrangement joins TRBV30 to TRBJ2-1; D unresolved. The CDR3 is 13 amino acids. The germline V and J ends were trimmed by 4 bases and 1 base, with 8 bases remaining between them. CDR1 and CDR2 from the germline V gene are GTSNPN and SVGIG (reference sequence). CDR3 in DNA: TGTGCCTGGACTCCGGATTCCTACAATGAGCAGTTCTTC. It specifies CAWTPDSYNEQFF.

The chain has TRBV5-6 and TRBJ1-5; 9 bases are a match to TRBD1. Germline V gives CDR1 SGHDT, CDR2 YYEEEE. The trim removed 4 bases at V and 6 bases at J, leaving 8 bases unmatched. The CDR3 totals 15 residues. The CDR3, as DNA: TGTGCCAGCAGCGTCACAGGGGGCGCGGGTCAGCCCCAGCATTTT. Protein sequence: CASSVTGGAGQPQHF.

This clonotype has just a few counts. The chain links TRBV7-9 to TRBJ1-2; D gene ambiguous. The length of the CDR3 is 14 residues. Germline V gene lookup returns CDR1 SEHNR and CDR2 FQNEAQ (reference sequence). V was clipped by 2 bases and J by 6 bases, with 13 bases between them. The CDR3 DNA reads TGTGCCAGCAGCTTAAAACAATTTAGGAATGGCTACACCTTC. This gives the protein CASSLKQFRNGYTF.

This CDR3 reads CATSGDVGGYNEQFF. CDR3 DNA sequence: TGTGCCACCTCGGGGGACGTGGGGGGCTACAATGAGCAGTTCTTC. The chain links TRBV15 to TRBJ2-1; TRBD2 is a possible D gene (6 bases). Germline V gene lookup returns CDR1 LNHNV and CDR2 YYDKDF (reference sequence). This CDR3 comprises 15 residues. Trimming stripped 8 bases from V and 3 bases from J, with 17 bases between.

At least ten counts were recorded for this clonotype. The chain has TRBV6-4 and TRBJ2-7, with a weak D call TRBD1 (6 bases). CDR3 length: 15 amino acids. Trimming left V 1 base short and J 5 bases short, with 15 bases between. Germline CDR1 and CDR2: MRHNA and SNTAGT. The CDR3 bases are TGTGCCAGCAGTGACTTGATTTTACAGGGTAACGAGCAGTACTTC. The encoded protein is CASSDLILQGNEQYF.

Points on this clonotype: A read error may explain this, as a much larger clone is one base away. This sequence joins TRBV5-6 and TRBJ2-5; D uncertain. Gene TRBJ2-7 matches the end of the DNA better, so the J call may be wrong. This CDR3 region has 12 residues. Germline lookup yields CDR1 SGHDT and CDR2 YYEEEE. The CDR3 here is CASSLKDYEQYF. In DNA, the CDR3 is TGTGCCAGCAGCTTGAAGGATTACGAGCAGTACTTC.

V usage is TRBV10-3 and J usage is TRBJ2-3, with 8 bases fitting TRBD2. This CDR3 region has 15 residues. Trimming removed 4 bases from V and 4 bases from J; junction bases left unmatched: 7. Germline V gives CDR1 ENHRY, CDR2 SYGVKD. The chain's CDR3 is CAISVSGEPSDTQYF. The CDR3 nucleotides are TGTGCCATCAGTGTTAGCGGGGAGCCGTCAGATACGCAGTATTTT.

The chain couples TRBV3-1 to TRBJ2-1; D is perhaps TRBD2 (6 bases). V was trimmed by 3 bases and J by 13 bases, leaving 13 bases between them. There are 12 residues in the CDR3. From germline, CDR1 is LGHDT and CDR2 YNNKEL (reference sequence). The CDR3 coding sequence is TGTGCCAGCAGCCAGGCGGGGACTTTCCAGTTCTTC. This gives the protein CASSQAGTFQFF.

There are many counts of this clonotype. The V and J genes are TRBV7-9 and TRBJ2-7; 9 nucleotides agree with TRBD1. The CDR3 covers 14 residues. V trimming: 5 bases; J trimming: 2 bases; junction bases outside the gene matches: 4. Looked up from germline, CDR1 is SEHNR and CDR2 is FQNEAQ (reference sequence). CDR3 DNA sequence: TGTGCCAGCAGCGGCCGGGACAGGGCCTACGAGCAGTACTTC. As protein: CASSGRDRAYEQYF.

This chain uses TRBV7-9 with TRBJ2-4; D might be TRBD1 (6 bases). The V and J ends lost 3 bases and 7 bases respectively, with 13 bases between them. CDR1 SEHNR and CDR2 FQNEAQ come from the germline V gene (reference sequence). The CDR3 consists of 14 residues. Written as DNA, the CDR3 is TGTGCCAGCAGCTTGACGCAGGGGCAGAACATTCAGTACTTC. This encodes CASSLTQGQNIQYF.

This clonotype was picked up a small number of times. This chain links TRBV20-1 with TRBJ2-6; 12 bases are shared with TRBD1. Trimming cost V 5 bases and J 3 bases; bases outside gene matches: 17. This CDR3 has 20 residues. The germline gives CDR1 DFQATT, CDR2 SNEGSKA (reference sequence). The CDR3 here is CSARGHTPGTGGGGANVLTF. CDR3 sequence (DNA): TGCAGTGCTCGAGGACATACGCCGGGGACAGGGGGCGGTGGGGCCAACGTCCTGACTTTC.